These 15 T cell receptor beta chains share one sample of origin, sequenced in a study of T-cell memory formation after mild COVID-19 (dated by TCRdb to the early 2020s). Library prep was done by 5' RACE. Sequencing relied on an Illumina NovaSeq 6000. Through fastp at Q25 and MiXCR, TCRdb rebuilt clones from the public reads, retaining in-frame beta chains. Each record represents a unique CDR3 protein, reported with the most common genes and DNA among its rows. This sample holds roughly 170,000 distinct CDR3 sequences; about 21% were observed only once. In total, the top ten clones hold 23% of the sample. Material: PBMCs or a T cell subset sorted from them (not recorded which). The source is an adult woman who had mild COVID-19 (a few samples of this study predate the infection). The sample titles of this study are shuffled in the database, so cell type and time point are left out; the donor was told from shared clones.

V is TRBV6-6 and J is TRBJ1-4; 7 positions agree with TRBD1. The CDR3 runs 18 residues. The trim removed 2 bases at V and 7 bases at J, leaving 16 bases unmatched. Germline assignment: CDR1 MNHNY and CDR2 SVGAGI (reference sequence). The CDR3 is CASSYGYESEGAGEKLFF. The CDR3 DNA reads TGTGCCAGCAGTTACGGTTATGAGTCGGAGGGGGCAGGTGAAAAACTGTTTTTT.

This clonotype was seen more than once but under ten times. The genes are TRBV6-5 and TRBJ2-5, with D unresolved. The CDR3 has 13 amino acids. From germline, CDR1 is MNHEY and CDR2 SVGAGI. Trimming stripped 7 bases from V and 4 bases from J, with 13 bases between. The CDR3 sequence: CASTTGALETQYF. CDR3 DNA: TGTGCCAGCACCACGGGTGCCCTAGAGACCCAGTACTTC.

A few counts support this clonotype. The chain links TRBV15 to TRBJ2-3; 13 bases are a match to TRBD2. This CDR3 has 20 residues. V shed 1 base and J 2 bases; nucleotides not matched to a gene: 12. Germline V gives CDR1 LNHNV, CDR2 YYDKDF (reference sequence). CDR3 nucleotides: TGTGCCACCAGCAGAGGAACACTTTCGGGACTAGCGGGAAACACAGATACGCAGTATTTT. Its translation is CATSRGTLSGLAGNTDTQYF. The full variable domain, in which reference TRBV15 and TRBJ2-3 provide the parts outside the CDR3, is DAMVIQNPRYQVTQFGKPVTLSCSQTLNHNVMYWYQQKSSQAPKLLFHYYDKDFNNEADTPDNFQSRRPNTSFCFLDIRSPGLGDTAMYLCATSRGTLSGLAGNTDTQYFGPGTRLTVL.

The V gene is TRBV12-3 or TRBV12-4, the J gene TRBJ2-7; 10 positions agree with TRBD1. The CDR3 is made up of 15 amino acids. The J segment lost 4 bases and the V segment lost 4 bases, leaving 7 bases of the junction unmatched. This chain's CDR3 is CASSSLGTGDYEQYF. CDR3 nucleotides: TGTGCCAGCAGTTCCCTCGGGACAGGGGATTACGAGCAGTACTTC.

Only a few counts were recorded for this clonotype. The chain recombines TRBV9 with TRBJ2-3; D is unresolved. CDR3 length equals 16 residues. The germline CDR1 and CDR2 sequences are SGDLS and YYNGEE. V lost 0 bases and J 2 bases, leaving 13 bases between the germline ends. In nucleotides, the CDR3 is TGTGCCAGCAGCGTAGGCGTCCGACGGCTCACAGATACGCAGTATTTT. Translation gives CASSVGVRRLTDTQYF.

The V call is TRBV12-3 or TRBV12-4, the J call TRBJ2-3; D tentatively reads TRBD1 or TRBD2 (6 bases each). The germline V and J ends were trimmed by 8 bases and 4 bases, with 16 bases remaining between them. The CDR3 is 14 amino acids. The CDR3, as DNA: TGTGCCAGCTATGAGGGGGGAGGCGCAGATACGCAGTATTTT. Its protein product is CASYEGGGADTQYF.

CDR3 protein: CASSSNLAGTSSYEQYF. CDR3 DNA: TGTGCCAGCAGCTCAAATTTAGCGGGGACCAGCTCCTACGAGCAGTACTTC. The chain carries TRBV7-6 and TRBJ2-7; TRBD2 matches at 8 bases. This CDR3 is built from 17 residues. The V and J ends lost 4 bases and 0 bases, in that order; junction bases with no gene match: 11. Germline CDR1 reads SGHVS; CDR2 reads FNYEAQ. Together with reference TRBV7-6 and TRBJ2-7, the CDR3 gives the full variable domain: GAGVSQSPRYKVTKRGQDVALRCDPISGHVSLYWYRQALGQGPEFLTYFNYEAQQDKSGLPNDRFSAERPEGSISTLTIQRTEQRDSAMYRCASSSNLAGTSSYEQYFGPGTRLTVT.

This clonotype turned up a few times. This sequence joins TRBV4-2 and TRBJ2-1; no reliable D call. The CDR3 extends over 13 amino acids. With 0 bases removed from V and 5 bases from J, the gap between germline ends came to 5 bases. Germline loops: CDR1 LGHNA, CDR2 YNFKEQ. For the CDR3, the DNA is TGTGCCAGCAGCCAAGATACCCACAATGAGCAGTTCTTC. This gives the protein CASSQDTHNEQFF.

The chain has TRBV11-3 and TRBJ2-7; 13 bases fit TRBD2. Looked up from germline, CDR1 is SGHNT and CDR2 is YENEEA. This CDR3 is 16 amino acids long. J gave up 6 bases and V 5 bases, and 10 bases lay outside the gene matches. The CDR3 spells CASSLPYGLAGVEQYF. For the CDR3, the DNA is TGTGCCAGCAGCCTACCGTACGGACTAGCGGGAGTCGAGCAGTACTTC.

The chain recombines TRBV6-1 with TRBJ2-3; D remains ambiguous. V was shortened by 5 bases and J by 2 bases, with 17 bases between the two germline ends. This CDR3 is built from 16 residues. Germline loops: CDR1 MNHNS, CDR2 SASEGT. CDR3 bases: TGTGCCAGCAGTTCCCGAACGGCGAGACACACAGATACGCAGTATTTT. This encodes CASSSRTARHTDTQYF.

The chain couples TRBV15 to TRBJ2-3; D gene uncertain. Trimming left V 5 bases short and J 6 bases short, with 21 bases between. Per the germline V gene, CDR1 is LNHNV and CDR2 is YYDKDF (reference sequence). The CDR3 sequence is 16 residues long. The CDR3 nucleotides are TGTGCCACCAGCGCGCGAACCATGGTTCTCTTGGATACGCAGTATTTT. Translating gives CATSARTMVLLDTQYF.

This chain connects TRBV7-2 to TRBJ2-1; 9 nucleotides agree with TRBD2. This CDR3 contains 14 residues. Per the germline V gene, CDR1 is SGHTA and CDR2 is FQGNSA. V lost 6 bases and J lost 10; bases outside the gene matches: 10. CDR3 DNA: TGTGCCAGCAGTGGACTAGCGCCGGAGGAAGAGCAGTTCTTC. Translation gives CASSGLAPEEEQFF.

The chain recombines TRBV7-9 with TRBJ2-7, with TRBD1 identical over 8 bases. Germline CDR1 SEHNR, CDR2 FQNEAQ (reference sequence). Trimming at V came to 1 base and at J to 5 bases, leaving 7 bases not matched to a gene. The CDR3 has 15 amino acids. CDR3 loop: CASSLVFSDRDEQYF. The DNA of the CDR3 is TGTGCCAGCAGCTTAGTATTCTCGGACAGGGACGAGCAGTACTTC.

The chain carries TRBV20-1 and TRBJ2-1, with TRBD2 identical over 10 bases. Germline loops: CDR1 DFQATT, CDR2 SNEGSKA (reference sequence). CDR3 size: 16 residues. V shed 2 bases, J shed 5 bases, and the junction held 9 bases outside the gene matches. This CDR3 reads CSARFPTSGDDNEQFF. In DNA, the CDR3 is TGCAGTGCTAGATTCCCCACTAGCGGGGATGACAATGAGCAGTTCTTC.

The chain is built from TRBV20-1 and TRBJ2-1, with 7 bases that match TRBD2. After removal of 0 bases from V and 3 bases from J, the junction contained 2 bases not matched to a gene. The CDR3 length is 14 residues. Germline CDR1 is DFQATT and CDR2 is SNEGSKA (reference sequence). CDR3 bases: TGCAGTGCTAGAGACCAGCGGGACTACAATGAGCAGTTCTTC. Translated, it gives CSARDQRDYNEQFF.